This is a list of T cell receptor beta chains from one sample in a study of cytomegalovirus exposure and HLA in healthy donors. TCRdb's table, derived via immunoSEQ multiplex PCR, lists solely in-frame clones and lacks some. The sample consists of 150,000 to 200,000 clones, roughly 80% of them appearing once. Sequencing was performed on PBMCs. All receptors derive from a woman aged 18-35 years in good health and CMV-seropositive. Each CDR3 is given with its conserved first and last residue. D genes are given only for firm matches. Clone sizes are given selectively: once, few, many, or a class where the clone is expanded.

d_call,j_call,clone_size,v_call,cdr3_aa,cdr3_nt
TRBD1,TRBJ1-5,NA,TRBV6-1,CASSEGQGDNQPQHF,TGTGCCAGCAGCGAGGGACAGGGTGACAATCAGCCCCAGCATTTT
NA,TRBJ1-5,NA,TRBV5-6,CASSLQGNNQPQHF,TGTGCCAGCAGCTTGCAGGGGAATAATCAGCCCCAGCATTTT
TRBD1,TRBJ1-4,few,TRBV5-4,CASSYRGEGEKLFF,TGTGCCAGCAGCTACAGGGGAGAGGGTGAAAAACTGTTTTTT
TRBD1,TRBJ1-1,NA,TRBV4-1,CASSQLRGHDEAFF,TGCGCCAGCAGCCAGCTCAGGGGGCACGATGAAGCTTTCTTT
TRBD1,TRBJ1-1,NA,TRBV7-8,CASSLTQTGFSNEAFF,TGTGCCAGCAGCCTAACACAGACAGGGTTTAGTAATGAAGCTTTCTTT
NA,TRBJ2-7,NA,TRBV19,CASSANGQTYEQYF,TGTGCCAGTAGCGCTAATGGACAGACCTACGAGCAGTACTTC
TRBD1,TRBJ1-2,NA,TRBV2,CASGTGAGYTF,TGTGCCAGCGGAACAGGGGCCGGCTACACCTTC
TRBD2,TRBJ2-4,NA,TRBV29-1,CSVEPAGGSNIQYF,TGCAGCGTTGAGCCAGCGGGGGGGAGTAACATTCAGTACTTC
NA,TRBJ2-5,NA,TRBV2,CASTEWDFQETQYF,TGTGCCAGCACAGAATGGGACTTCCAAGAGACCCAGTACTTC
TRBD2,TRBJ2-3,NA,TRBV19,CASRLAGTTDTQYF,TGTGCCAGTAGATTAGCGGGGACTACAGATACGCAGTATTTT
TRBD2,TRBJ2-3,NA,TRBV14,CATADSLAGAPKADTQYF,TGTGCCACCGCTGATTCACTAGCGGGGGCCCCGAAGGCAGATACGCAGTATTTT
NA,TRBJ2-5,NA,TRBV9,CASSPLGGRETQYF,TGTGCCAGCAGCCCACTGGGCGGGCGGGAGACCCAGTACTTC
NA,TRBJ1-3,NA,TRBV4-3,CASSQGRGNTIYF,TGCGCCAGCAGCCAGGGGAGGGGAAACACCATATATTTT
NA,TRBJ1-2,NA,TRBV25-1,CASSEGRVGGYTF,TGTGCCAGCAGTGAAGGCCGGGTCGGGGGCTACACCTTC
NA,TRBJ1-5,once,TRBV5-8,CASTFGQSNQPQHF,TGTGCCAGCACCTTTGGACAGTCCAATCAGCCCCAGCATTTT
TRBD1,TRBJ2-7,NA,TRBV5-4,CASSSLKPGQGHYEQYF,TGTGCCAGCAGCTCCTTAAAACCGGGACAGGGACACTACGAGCAGTACTTC
NA,TRBJ2-3,NA,TRBV2,CASSNYRSTDTQYF,TGTGCCAGCAGTAATTACAGGAGCACAGATACGCAGTATTTT
NA,TRBJ2-1,NA,TRBV4-1,CASSNEGPPLFNEQFF,TGCGCCAGCAGCAATGAGGGCCCCCCCCTTTTCAATGAGCAGTTCTTC
NA,TRBJ2-3,NA,TRBV6-5,CASSWRGLGTDTQYF,TGTGCCAGCAGTTGGAGGGGTTTGGGCACAGATACGCAGTATTTT
TRBD1,TRBJ1-2,NA,TRBV20-1,CRPGQGLSYTF,TGCAGGCCGGGACAGGGGCTCAGCTACACCTTC
NA,TRBJ1-5,NA,TRBV7-9,CASSLEGFQPQHF,TGTGCCAGCAGCTTAGAGGGGTTTCAGCCCCAGCATTTT
NA,TRBJ2-3,NA,TRBV10-3,CAISEVANADTQYF,TGTGCCATCAGTGAGGTCGCTAATGCAGATACGCAGTATTTT
NA,TRBJ2-5,NA,TRBV6-1,CASSEALRGETQYF,TGTGCCAGCAGTGAAGCTCTCAGGGGAGAGACCCAGTACTTC
TRBD1,TRBJ2-3,NA,TRBV4-3,CASSPTGTGSTDTQYF,TGCGCCAGCAGCCCTACCGGGACAGGATCCACAGATACGCAGTATTTT
NA,TRBJ2-3,NA,TRBV13,CASSPSARPPGTQYF,TGTGCCAGCAGCCCCTCGGCTAGACCCCCGGGTACGCAGTATTTT
NA,TRBJ2-3,NA,TRBV9,CASGRPDTDTQYF,TGTGCCAGCGGGAGACCAGACACAGATACGCAGTATTTT
NA,TRBJ2-3,few,TRBV20-1,CSASITDTQYF,TGCAGTGCTAGTATCACAGATACGCAGTATTTT
NA,TRBJ2-1,once,TRBV27,CASGIFGEQFF,TGTGCCAGCGGCATATTTGGTGAGCAGTTCTTC
NA,TRBJ2-1,NA,TRBV5-1,CASSLGVGGRITYNEQFF,TGCGCCAGCAGCTTGGGGGTAGGGGGACGCATCACTTACAATGAGCAGTTCTTC
NA,TRBJ2-2,NA,TRBV13,CASSRLAITGELFF,TGTGCCAGCAGCCGTCTAGCGATAACCGGGGAGCTGTTTTTT